These T cell receptor beta chains were read from a single sample in a study of shared clonotypes between healthy human individuals. Clones were read by immunoSEQ multiplex PCR, and TCRdb kept only the in-frame ones, dropping some. This sample has roughly 1,500,000 clones, with 97% to 99% found just once. The sequenced material came from naive CD4+ T cells sorted from blood. The receptors originated from a man aged 25-45 years in good health. CDR3s include the opening cysteine and the closing phenylalanine or tryptophan. D genes are given only for firm matches. For some rows the clone size is stated as once, few or many, or as a class when expanded; others skip it.

once	.	TRBV10-1	TRBJ2-7	TGCGCCAGAGTAGGAGCAGTCTACGAGCAGTACTTC	CARVGAVYEQYF
.	TRBD1	TRBV10-2	TRBJ2-7	TGCGCCAGCAGCCCTACCGGGACAGGGTTATACGAGCAGTACTTC	CASSPTGTGLYEQYF
.	.	TRBV28	TRBJ2-1	TGTGCCAGCAGTTTATCGGGAGCTTCCTACAATGAGCAGTTCTTC	CASSLSGASYNEQFF
.	.	TRBV28	TRBJ2-7	TGTGCCAGCAGTTTGGTCCAGGTCTCCTACGAGCAGTACTTC	CASSLVQVSYEQYF
.	.	TRBV6-5	TRBJ1-3	TGTGCCAGCAGTTATGGAAACACCATATATTTT	CASSYGNTIYF
.	TRBD1	TRBV28	TRBJ1-5	TGTGCCAGCAGTCCCGAATCTGGACAGGGGAATCAGCCCCAGCATTTT	CASSPESGQGNQPQHF
.	.	TRBV5-5	TRBJ2-5	TGTGCCAGCAGCTCCCCAAAGACGCCGGTCGGGACCCAGTACTTC	CASSSPKTPVGTQYF
.	TRBD2	TRBV5-8	TRBJ2-1	TGTGCCAGCAGCAGGCTCCCGGGACTAAGATACAATGAGCAGTTCTTC	CASSRLPGLRYNEQFF
.	.	TRBV18	TRBJ1-5	TGTGCCAGCTCAGGTAGAAATCAGCCCCAGCATTTT	CASSGRNQPQHF
.	.	TRBV5-1	TRBJ2-5	TGCGCCAGCAGCTTCCTGGCTGGGGCGGGGGAGACCCAGTACTTC	CASSFLAGAGETQYF
.	.	TRBV27	TRBJ1-1	TGTGCCAGCAGTTTACTGGGGCTTTACACTGAAGCTTTCTTT	CASSLLGLYTEAFF
.	.	TRBV28	TRBJ1-5	TGTGCCAGCAGCGGCGGACAGTCTTATCAGCCCCAGCATTTT	CASSGGQSYQPQHF
.	.	TRBV2	TRBJ1-5	TGTGCCAGCAGAAACAGGGAGTCATGGGATCAGCCCCAGCATTTT	CASRNRESWDQPQHF
.	TRBD1	TRBV5-4	TRBJ1-1	TGTGCCAGCAGCCCGTGGACAGGGGAGAGCACTGAAGCTTTCTTT	CASSPWTGESTEAFF
.	.	TRBV5-6	TRBJ1-2	TGTGCCAGCAGCTTCGGGGTAACGGACTATGGCTACACCTTC	CASSFGVTDYGYTF
.	.	TRBV9	TRBJ1-4	TGTGCCAGCAGCGTAGCCCAGGGGCCAAATGAAAAACTGTTTTTT	CASSVAQGPNEKLFF
.	.	TRBV20-1	TRBJ2-7	TGCAGTGCTAGTGGCGAGCAGTACTTC	CSASGEQYF
.	.	TRBV2	TRBJ1-2	TGTGCCAGCAGTGATGACAGAAACTATGGCTACACCTTC	CASSDDRNYGYTF
.	.	TRBV18	TRBJ1-1	TGTGCCAGCTCCGGCGGCTCACCGAGGACTGAAGCTTTCTTT	CASSGGSPRTEAFF
few	.	TRBV28	TRBJ1-2	TGTGCCAGCAGCCCTACATGGTCGTATGGCTACACCTTC	CASSPTWSYGYTF
once	.	TRBV5-1	TRBJ1-5	TGCGCCAGCAGCTTGGCGGGAGGGTCCAATCAGCCCCAGCATTTT	CASSLAGGSNQPQHF
.	.	TRBV28	TRBJ1-1	TGTGCCAGCAGTTTATCAGGGTGGGAAGCTTTCTTT	CASSLSGWEAFF
.	.	TRBV5-4	TRBJ1-3	TGTGCCAGCAGCCCAGGACCAAGCTCTGGAAACACCATATATTTT	CASSPGPSSGNTIYF
.	.	TRBV5-4	TRBJ2-3	TGTGCCAGCAGCTTAGGGGGGGCGCGTGGCACAGATACGCAGTATTTT	CASSLGGARGTDTQYF
.	.	TRBV28	TRBJ2-7	TGTGCCAGCAGGCTAGGCACCTACGAGCAGTACTTC	CASRLGTYEQYF
.	.	TRBV5-4	TRBJ2-2	TGTGCCAGCAGCTTGTCGAGGGACGGGGAGCTGTTTTTT	CASSLSRDGELFF
once	.	TRBV2	TRBJ2-1	TGTGCCAGCAGTGGGCCGTCTCCGGTTTACAATGAGCAGTTCTTC	CASSGPSPVYNEQFF
.	.	TRBV5-4	TRBJ2-2	TGTGCCAGCAGCTGGCAGGGGAGGGACACCGGGGAGCTGTTTTTT	CASSWQGRDTGELFF
.	TRBD1	TRBV9	TRBJ1-5	TGTGCCAGCAGCTTGACAGGGGTTAGCAATCAGCCCCAGCATTTT	CASSLTGVSNQPQHF
.	TRBD1	TRBV19	TRBJ2-3	TGTGCCAGTAGTAAGGTCTTAACTCACCGGGACAGGATATCAGATACGCAGTATTTT	CASSKVLTHRDRISDTQYF
.	.	TRBV5-4	TRBJ2-7	TGTGCCAGCAGCTTGGGACAGAGCTCCTACGAGCAGTACTTC	CASSLGQSSYEQYF
.	.	TRBV2	TRBJ1-1	TGTGCCAGCAGCCTGGGGCCCGACACTGAAGCTTTCTTT	CASSLGPDTEAFF
.	.	TRBV2	TRBJ1-1	TGTGCCAGCAGTTTCGACCTGAACACTGAAGCTTTCTTT	CASSFDLNTEAFF
.	.	TRBV10-1	TRBJ2-1	TGCGCCAGCAGCCGGGAGATAGGAGACAATGAGCAGTTCTTC	CASSREIGDNEQFF
.	.	TRBV15	TRBJ1-1	TGTGCCACCAGCTCTAACACTGAAGCTTTCTTT	CATSSNTEAFF
.	TRBD1	TRBV6-5	TRBJ1-3	TGTGCCAGCAGCCGAGGACAGGGGGCGGGAAACACCATATATTTT	CASSRGQGAGNTIYF
.	.	TRBV15	TRBJ2-7	TGTGCCACCAGCAGAGACCGGAGCTCCTACGAGCAGTACTTC	CATSRDRSSYEQYF
once	.	TRBV29-1	TRBJ2-3	TGCAGCGTTGAAGATCTTTTAGTGGCGACAGATACGCAGTATTTT	CSVEDLLVATDTQYF
.	TRBD1	TRBV29-1	TRBJ2-7	TGCAGCGTTGTCGCCACCGGGACAGGCTCCTACGAGCAGTACTTC	CSVVATGTGSYEQYF
.	TRBD1	TRBV5-1	TRBJ2-3	TGCGCCAGCAGCGGACAGGGCGTGGCAGATACGCAGTATTTT	CASSGQGVADTQYF
.	.	TRBV10-3	TRBJ2-3	TGTGCCATCAGACGGGACTCTAGCACAGATACGCAGTATTTT	CAIRRDSSTDTQYF
.	.	TRBV5-6	TRBJ2-7	TGTGCCAGCAGCGAAACTGGGACGGCGAGCTCCTACGAGCAGTACTTC	CASSETGTASSYEQYF
.	.	TRBV29-1	TRBJ2-1	TGCAGCGTTGAAGAAGGGCGCGGGTCCTCCTACAATGAGCAGTTCTTC	CSVEEGRGSSYNEQFF
.	.	TRBV2	TRBJ2-5	TGTGCCAGCAAGGACGACAGCGGATGGGAGACCCAGTACTTC	CASKDDSGWETQYF
.	.	TRBV11-2	TRBJ2-5	TGTGCCAGCAGCCCGAGGACGGTACGGGAGACCCAGTACTTC	CASSPRTVRETQYF
.	.	TRBV7-2	TRBJ2-5	TGTGCCAGCAGCCCCAGACTAGACGGGACCCAGTACTTC	CASSPRLDGTQYF
.	TRBD2	TRBV19	TRBJ2-7	TGTGCCAGTAGGGATAGCGGGAGAAACTACGAGCAGTACTTC	CASRDSGRNYEQYF
.	.	TRBV5-1	TRBJ1-1	TGCGCCAGCAGCTTTACGGGACCCGCTGCTTCTGAAGCTTTCTTT	CASSFTGPAASEAFF
.	.	TRBV4-3	TRBJ1-4	TGCGCCAGCAGCCAATCTTGGACACCAACTAATGAAAAACTGTTTTTT	CASSQSWTPTNEKLFF
.	.	TRBV7-8	TRBJ1-4	TGTGCCAGCAGCACCGCAGGGGTAGGAACTAATGAAAAACTGTTTTTT	CASSTAGVGTNEKLFF
.	TRBD2	TRBV18	TRBJ2-1	TGTGCCAGCTCACCACGGGCGGGAGAAGGAGGGCAGTTCTTC	CASSPRAGEGGQFF
.	.	TRBV15	TRBJ2-7	TGTGCCACCAGCTGGGGCCACTCTCCTAGGGACGAGCAGTACTTC	CATSWGHSPRDEQYF
once	TRBD2	TRBV7-6	TRBJ2-7	TGTGCCAGAACTAGCGGGAGGGCCAGGTACGAGCAGTACTTC	CARTSGRARYEQYF
.	TRBD1	TRBV2	TRBJ2-7	TGTGCCAGCAGTATTACCGGGACAGGGAACTACGAGCAGTACTTC	CASSITGTGNYEQYF